One sample yielded the 9 T cell receptor beta chains listed below, sequenced in a study of cytomegalovirus exposure and HLA in healthy donors. PCR used 60 Vbeta primers and 13 Jbeta primers. Sequencing was performed with immunoSEQ multiplex PCR; in TCRdb, only in-frame clones are kept and a portion is missing. Seen here are a few hundred thousand clones, around 89% observed once, and the top ten hold about 1%. The specimen sequenced was PBMCs. These receptors all stem from a woman between 18 and 29 years old in good health and CMV-seronegative.

The chain joins TRBV2 to TRBJ1-1; 8 bases are shared with TRBD1. Germline loops: CDR1 SNHLY, CDR2 FYNNEI. The CDR3 runs to 15 residues. Losses at the gene ends were 2 bases for V and 8 bases for J; bases not matched to a gene: 10. The CDR3, as DNA: TGTGCCAGCAGTGAACACCCCTTGGACAGGGCCGAAGCTTTCTTT. The encoded protein is CASSEHPLDRAEAFF.

The gene calls are TRBV4-3 and TRBJ2-1; D is unclear. Trimming removed 0 bases at V and 4 bases at J, with 13 bases between. The CDR3 runs to 16 residues. CDR1 LGHNA and CDR2 YSLEER come from the germline V gene. CDR3 bases: TGCGCCAGCAGCCAAGATCTAGGTCCCTTTTACAATGAGCAGTTCTTC. Translated: CASSQDLGPFYNEQFF.

The chain employs TRBV7-9 and TRBJ2-3, with D unresolved. Trimming left V 8 bases short and J 0 bases short, with 15 bases between. The CDR3 runs to 15 residues. Germline V gene sequence: CDR1 SEHNR, CDR2 FQNEAQ (reference sequence). The chain's CDR3 is CASYRVEASTDTQYF. The DNA of the CDR3 is TGTGCCAGCTATCGGGTAGAAGCGAGCACAGATACGCAGTATTTT.

The genes are TRBV6-5 and TRBJ1-2, with no clear D. The CDR3 has 14 residues. Trimming cost V 2 bases and J 4 bases, with 11 bases left between them. Germline V CDR1 and CDR2: MNHEY, SVGAGI. The CDR3: CASSYGPESYGYTF. CDR3 DNA sequence: TGTGCCAGCAGTTACGGCCCCGAAAGCTATGGCTACACCTTC.

V usage is TRBV7-9 and J usage is TRBJ1-1, with unresolved D. CDR3 length equals 13 residues. V lost 4 bases to trimming and J lost 6 bases, with 12 bases between them. Germline V CDR1 and CDR2: SEHNR, FQNEAQ (reference sequence). The CDR3 DNA reads as TGTGCCAGCAGCTATCCTCGGGTCCCTGAAGCTTTCTTT. Amino acid sequence: CASSYPRVPEAFF.

The chain has TRBV2 and TRBJ2-7; D not resolved. Per the germline V gene, CDR1 is SNHLY and CDR2 is FYNNEI. This CDR3 spans 13 amino acids. V was clipped by 0 bases and J by 8 bases, with 11 bases between them. CDR3 nucleotide sequence: TGTGCCAGCAGTGAAGCGAAAACTCTGAAGCAGTACTTC. Protein sequence: CASSEAKTLKQYF. Full variable domain (rest looked up from reference TRBV2 and TRBJ2-7): EPEVTQTPSHQVTQMGQEVILRCVPISNHLYFYWYRQILGQKVEFLVSFYNNEISEKSEIFDDQFSVERPDGSNFTLKIRSTKLEDSAMYFCASSEAKTLKQYFGPGTRLTVT.

The chain is built from TRBV4-2 and TRBJ1-1, with D possibly TRBD1 on 6 matching bases. CDR3 length: 16 amino acids. From germline, CDR1 is LGHNA and CDR2 YNFKEQ. The V and J ends lost 0 bases and 10 bases respectively, with 21 bases between them. Here the CDR3 reads CASSQDIGPGTRRAFF. The CDR3 DNA reads as TGTGCCAGCAGCCAAGATATTGGCCCCGGGACAAGGAGAGCTTTCTTT.

The chain carries TRBV11-2 and TRBJ2-1; TRBD1 matches at 9 bases. Germline CDR1 SGHAT, CDR2 FQNNGV. This CDR3 contains 15 residues. V shed 5 bases and J 6 bases; nucleotides not matched to a gene: 8. CDR3 in DNA: TGTGCCAGCAGCGGCCTGAAGACAGGGGGCAATGAGCAGTTCTTC. It translates to CASSGLKTGGNEQFF.

This chain connects TRBV6-1 to TRBJ1-5; D is possibly TRBD1 (6 bases). Trimming took 7 bases from V and 5 from J, leaving 18 bases between them. The germline V gene encodes CDR1 MNHNS and CDR2 SASEGT. CDR3 size: 15 residues. The CDR3 DNA follows: TGTGCCAGCATCTCCTGGGGGGGCTCCGATCAGCCCCAGCATTTT. The encoded protein is CASISWGGSDQPQHF.